The 24 T cell receptor beta chains given below trace back to one sample, sequenced in a study of T cell changes during pregnancy in multiple sclerosis. The repertoire was sequenced with immunoSEQ multiplex PCR; TCRdb's copy has only in-frame clones and lacks some. The profile shows 25,000 to 30,000 clones, over 75% of them singletons. Material: CD8+ T cells from peripheral blood mononuclear cells, obtained after pregnancy. The receptors here all came from a female donor with multiple sclerosis, enrolled in a pregnancy study.

The chain carries TRBV7-3 and TRBJ1-3; 7 bases are a match to TRBD1. CDR1 and CDR2 from the germline V gene are SGHTA and FQGTGA. Trimming at V came to 4 bases and at J to 4 bases, leaving 4 bases not matched to a gene. The CDR3 length is 14 residues. The CDR3 spells CASSSGQDGNTIYF. The CDR3 DNA reads as TGTGCCAGCAGCTCCGGACAGGACGGAAACACCATATATTTT.

The rearrangement links TRBV13 to TRBJ2-5, with TRBD1 identical over 10 bases. The DNA end is more similar to TRBJ2-7, so the J call may be wrong. Germline values: CDR1 PRHDT, CDR2 FYEKMQ (reference sequence). CDR3 length: 16 amino acids. The CDR3 reads CASSATRDRGAYEQYF. As DNA, the CDR3 is TGTGCCAGCAGCGCCACCCGGGACAGGGGAGCCTACGAGCAGTACTTC.

The gene calls are TRBV18 and TRBJ2-3, with TRBD2 matching over 7 bases. Germline CDR1 and CDR2: KGHSH and LQKENI. V dropped 0 bases and J dropped 5; count of bases not matched to a gene: 11. The CDR3 spans 17 residues. In DNA form, the CDR3 reads TGTGCCAGCTCACCACCGACTAGCCCATTAGAAGTAGATACGCAGTATTTT. It specifies CASSPPTSPLEVDTQYF.

This clone was detected only a few times. The chain couples TRBV7-9 to TRBJ1-1, with 9 bases fitting TRBD1. Germline-derived CDR1 and CDR2 are SEHNR and FQNEAQ (reference sequence). This CDR3 region has 15 residues. V trimming: 5 bases; J trimming: 6 bases; junction bases outside the gene matches: 10. Here the CDR3 DNA reads TGTGCCAGCAGCCCTGGGACAGGGTTCTTGGCTGAAGCTTTCTTT. Protein: CASSPGTGFLAEAFF.

This clone was seen only a few times. This chain connects TRBV2 to TRBJ1-6; D is unclear. V was trimmed by 4 bases and J by 6 bases, leaving 16 bases between them. CDR1 and CDR2 (germline): SNHLY, FYNNEI. The CDR3 sequence is 16 residues long. CDR3 loop: CASSAKTGYSNSPLHF. For the CDR3, the DNA is TGTGCCAGCAGTGCGAAGACGGGATACAGTAATTCACCCCTCCACTTT.

This chain joins TRBV27 and TRBJ1-6; unclear D gene. Germline assignment: CDR1 MNHEY and CDR2 SMNVEV (reference sequence). V was cut by 6 bases and J by 0 bases, with 12 bases left in between. The CDR3 sequence is 16 residues long. In DNA, the CDR3 is TGTGCCAGCAGCCGGACTCTCAGCTCCTATAATTCACCCCTCCACTTT. Protein product: CASSRTLSSYNSPLHF.

The chain joins TRBV27 to TRBJ1-6; 9 nucleotides agree with TRBD1. V shed 4 bases, J shed 10 bases, and the junction held 5 bases outside the gene matches. This CDR3 is 14 amino acids long. In germline, CDR1 is MNHEY, CDR2 SMNVEV (reference sequence). The CDR3 sequence is CASSYTGGESPLHF. CDR3 in DNA: TGTGCCAGCAGTTACACAGGGGGCGAATCACCCCTCCACTTT.

The chain employs TRBV7-3 and TRBJ1-1, with 7 bases that match TRBD1. Germline CDR1 and CDR2: SGHTA and FQGTGA. J lost 3 bases, V lost 5 bases, and 12 bases had no gene match. The length of the CDR3 is 16 residues. The CDR3 coding sequence is TGTGCCAGCAGCGATAGTACAGGGGTTGGGTACACTGAAGCTTTCTTT. Translation gives CASSDSTGVGYTEAFF. Supplemented by reference TRBV7-3 and TRBJ1-1, the full variable domain reads GAGVSQTPSNKVTEKGKYVELRCDPISGHTALYWYRQSLGQGPEFLIYFQGTGAADDSGLPNDRFFAVRPEGSVSTLKIQRTERGDSAVYLCASSDSTGVGYTEAFFGQGTRLTVV.

This chain connects TRBV6-5 to TRBJ1-2, with 8 bases that match TRBD1. The V segment lost 5 bases and the J segment 5 bases; nucleotides outside the gene matches: 4. CDR1 and CDR2 (germline): MNHEY, SVGAGI. CDR3 length: 13 amino acids. In DNA form, the CDR3 reads TGTGCCAGCAGTGACAGGGGCCTTTATGGCTACACCTTC. Its translation is CASSDRGLYGYTF.

This rearrangement joins TRBV30 to TRBJ1-2; weak D call: TRBD1 (5 bases). Germline lookup yields CDR1 GTSNPN and CDR2 SVGIG (reference sequence). The V end lost 2 bases, the J end lost 3 bases, and 16 bases lay between the germline ends. The CDR3 has 15 residues. The CDR3 reads CAWSPLSTVDYGYTF. DNA for the CDR3: TGTGCCTGGAGTCCCCTTTCGACAGTTGACTATGGCTACACCTTC.

The chain has TRBV29-1 and TRBJ2-7, with D perhaps TRBD2 (6 bases). CDR3 length: 11 amino acids. Trimming removed 7 bases from V and 6 bases from J, with 13 bases in between. From germline, CDR1 is SQVTM and CDR2 ANQGSEA. In nucleotides, the CDR3 is TGCAGCGCCGCGGAGGGGCTCGAGCAGTACTTC. Translating gives CSAAEGLEQYF.

The CDR3 nucleotides are TGTGCCAGCAGCTCGGGACAGCCTTTAGATGAGCAGTTCTTC. Amino acids: CASSSGQPLDEQFF. The V gene is TRBV6-5, the J gene TRBJ2-1, with 7 bases that match TRBD1. Unmatched junction bases numbered 10, after V lost 6 bases and J lost 8 bases. The germline gives CDR1 MNHEY, CDR2 SVGAGI. CDR3 length: 14 amino acids.

This chain links TRBV27 with TRBJ1-3; D is uncertain. The CDR3 is 13 amino acids. Trimming cost V 5 bases and J 2 bases, with 7 bases left between them. Germline lookup yields CDR1 MNHEY and CDR2 SMNVEV (reference sequence). This chain's CDR3 is CASSPLTGNTIYF. The DNA of the CDR3 is TGTGCCAGCAGTCCCCTAACTGGAAACACCATATATTTT.

The chain carries TRBV5-4 and TRBJ2-7; 11 bases match TRBD1. V lost 1 base and J lost 5; bases outside the gene matches: 5. This CDR3 has 15 residues. Looked up from germline, CDR1 is SGHNT and CDR2 is YYREEE (reference sequence). This CDR3 reads CASSLMGQGVHEQYF. The CDR3, as DNA: TGTGCCAGCAGCTTGATGGGACAGGGGGTCCACGAGCAGTACTTC.

In its sample, this clone was seen a few times. The V gene is TRBV4-1, the J gene TRBJ1-2, with 10 bases identical to TRBD1. Germline V gene lookup returns CDR1 MGHRA and CDR2 YSYEKL. The V gene end was trimmed by 0 bases and the J gene end by 9 bases; junction bases not matched to a gene: 7. The length of the CDR3 is 15 residues. The CDR3 loop reads CASSQDRDRGSSYTF. CDR3 DNA sequence: TGCGCCAGCAGCCAAGATCGGGACAGGGGTTCTAGCTACACCTTC.

This clone is termed medium-sized. V and J are TRBV6-4 and TRBJ2-3; D might be TRBD2 (7 bases). This CDR3 contains 14 residues. V was clipped by 2 bases and J by 2 bases, with 8 bases between them. Germline values: CDR1 MRHNA, CDR2 SNTAGT. The CDR3 reads CASSDGGATDTQYF. Written as DNA, the CDR3 is TGTGCCAGCAGTGACGGGGGGGCCACAGATACGCAGTATTTT.

J is TRBJ1-6 and V is TRBV5-6; D ambiguous. CDR1 is SGHDT, CDR2 YYEEEE, per germline. V was cut by 0 bases and J by 12 bases, with 10 bases left in between. The CDR3 covers 13 residues. The DNA of the CDR3 is TGTGCCAGCAGCTTGGGAATGGGAGGACCCCTCCACTTT. Protein: CASSLGMGGPLHF. Complete variable domain (other parts from reference TRBV5-6 and TRBJ1-6): DAGVTQSPTHLIKTRGQQVTLRCSPKSGHDTVSWYQQALGQGPQFIFQYYEEEERQRGNFPDRFSGHQFPNYSSELNVNALLLGDSALYLCASSLGMGGPLHFGNGTRLTVT.

The rearrangement links TRBV7-2 to TRBJ2-5; maybe TRBD2 (6 bases). Trimming took off 0 bases at V and 2 bases at J, with 13 bases between the two ends. There are 16 residues in the CDR3. Germline CDR1 and CDR2: SGHTA and FQGNSA. CDR3 sequence: CASSLAWGVDQETQYF. DNA of the CDR3: TGTGCCAGCAGCTTAGCGTGGGGGGTGGATCAAGAGACCCAGTACTTC.

The chain couples TRBV4-3 to TRBJ2-7; 12 nucleotides line up with TRBD1. With 0 bases clipped from V and 5 bases from J, the junction kept 5 bases outside the gene matches. Germline assignment: CDR1 LGHNA and CDR2 YSLEER. The CDR3 totals 16 residues. CDR3 amino acids: CASSQDYGTGGDEQYF. In DNA, the CDR3 is TGCGCCAGCAGCCAAGATTATGGGACAGGGGGCGACGAGCAGTACTTC.

V gene TRBV5-5 combines with J gene TRBJ1-4, with 9 bases identical to TRBD1. Per germline, CDR1 SGHKS and CDR2 YYEKEE (reference sequence). The CDR3 totals 15 residues. The V segment lost 7 bases and the J segment 0 bases; nucleotides outside the gene matches: 4. As DNA, the CDR3 is TGTGCCAGCGGACAGGGGATTGCAACTAATGAAAAACTGTTTTTT. Translated, it gives CASGQGIATNEKLFF.

The chain links TRBV7-8 to TRBJ1-1; maybe TRBD1 (5 bases). This CDR3 region has 15 residues. Germline V gene data show CDR1 as SGHVS and CDR2 as FQNEAQ. The V end was cut by 4 bases, the J end by 4 bases, with 16 bases between. CDR3 region: CASSSGVGGSTEAFF. DNA for the CDR3: TGTGCCAGCAGCTCCGGGGTGGGGGGGAGCACTGAAGCTTTCTTT.

The chain couples TRBV6-1 to TRBJ1-1; D gene ambiguous. V lost 5 bases and J lost 6, with 13 bases in between. CDR1 and CDR2 (germline): MNHNS, SASEGT. This CDR3 is 13 amino acids long. The CDR3 here is CASSPEAWAEAFF. CDR3 nucleotide sequence: TGTGCCAGCAGTCCAGAGGCCTGGGCTGAAGCTTTCTTT.

This clone was recorded a few times. The chain employs TRBV5-6 and TRBJ1-1; 10 nucleotides line up with TRBD1. Trimming cost V 4 bases and J 5 bases; bases outside gene matches: 8. This CDR3 spans 15 amino acids. Germline-derived CDR1 and CDR2 are SGHDT and YYEEEE. The DNA of the CDR3 is TGTGCCAGCAGCCAGGGATGGACAGGGGGGACTGAAGCTTTCTTT. Amino acid sequence: CASSQGWTGGTEAFF.

V and J are TRBV5-6 and TRBJ2-1, with 12 bases fitting TRBD2. Per germline, CDR1 SGHDT and CDR2 YYEEEE. This CDR3 has 18 amino acids. The junction had 7 bases not matched to a gene; V was cut back by 1 base and J by 2 bases. CDR3 sequence (DNA): TGTGCCAGCAGCTTGACTAGCGGGGGGTCAATCCCCTACAATGAGCAGTTCTTC. Protein: CASSLTSGGSIPYNEQFF.